This TCR beta chain was found in a study of T cells in Graves' hyperthyroidism and ophthalmopathy (dated by TCRdb to between 2018 and 2021). Notes on the research overall: Peripheral blood samples were taken at the time of initial diagnosis, prior to any treatment. To identify TCR V-J signatures that set the groups apart, the researchers used a discovery cohort of 100 patients, made up of some 41 with Graves' ophthalmopathy and 55 to 65 with stable Graves' hyperthyroidism. Prospective prediction of ophthalmopathy was tested in an independent validation cohort of some 19 hyperthyroidism patients and around 16 patients who later progressed to ophthalmopathy. The approximately 90 discovery patients were divided at random into training and test sets in a 7:3 ratio. In addition, the study compared T-cell repertoires in thyroid tissue and in blood from six Graves' hyperthyroidism patients. Once sampling was done, hyperthyroidism patients were given methimazole at a starting dose of 30 mg daily, whereas ophthalmopathy patients were given high-dose intravenous methylprednisolone. The paper describes TCR Vbeta CDR3 sequencing of 135 peripheral blood samples, made up of under 50 ophthalmopathy patients, 70 to 75 hyperthyroidism patients and about 17 progressor patients. The investigation overall reported the following: Blood samples also contained most of the expanded thyroid clonotypes (frequency above 0.001), which suggests that blood repertoires may reflect thyroid immune responses. Sample size was not statistically predetermined, and blinding of investigators to group allocation was not performed. A 13 V-J signature model separated ophthalmopathy from stable hyperthyroidism, with 87.88% sensitivity and roughly 82% specificity in cross-validation and 80%/75% in testing. In validation, the model predicted progression to ophthalmopathy a median of around six months before onset, with 70% to 71% sensitivity and 72.22% specificity.

There are 14 amino acids in the CDR3, from cysteine to phenylalanine inclusive. Just the 42-base CDR3 DNA is kept, in frame starting at base 1. CDR1 and CDR2 are read off the germline V gene (reference sequence) as DFQATT and SNEGSKA. V is reduced by 3 bases and J by 6 bases, leaving a spacing of 15 bases between them. Stable Graves' hyperthyroidism was defined as the absence of progression to ophthalmopathy over 18 months of follow-up. The hyperthyroidism patients were between 18 and 65 years old and newly diagnosed, with a disease duration of less than 2 months. Exclusion was applied to patients with uncontrolled infections, other autoimmune diseases, pregnancy or lactation. Diagnoses were established on the basis of clinical symptoms, serum thyroxine and TRAb, thyroid ultrasound, and orbital computed tomography. PBMCs were isolated from about 9.2 ml of fresh peripheral blood by Ficoll-Paque density gradient centrifugation. Trizol reagent was used to extract total RNA, and RNA quality was then checked on an Agilent 2100 Bioanalyzer.

TCR beta CDR3 regions were amplified from RNA transcripts. For the first round of RT-PCR on the TCR CDR3, the HTBI primer set was used together with the Qiagen OneStep RT-PCR kit. Libraries were constructed in a second round of multiplex PCR, after which size selection and purification were performed. Paired-end sequencing of the libraries was performed with 100 bp reads on an Illumina HiSeq2000. Concerning the study's data processing: SOAPnuke was used to process the raw data, removing reads that contained adapters or uncalled bases, had a mean Phred below 15, or lacked an exact match to the constant primer or identifier. COPE v1.2.5 was used to merge the high-quality paired reads, and each unique nucleotide sequence was defined as a clonotype. MiTCR v1.1 was used to align the clonotypes against IMGT TRBV, TRBD and TRBJ reference segments. Analysis was restricted to V-J combinations with a frequency above 0.0001, which covered about 99% of repertoires. A TCS score was defined as the ratio of F50 (clonal expansion) to E x V (chaos), with BLOSUM62-based TCRdist applied between CDR3 peptides within each V-J. Welch's t-statistics and random forest reduced around 550 V-J features to 13, which were used in a naive Bayes classifier (R e1071). Using fastp trimming at Q25 and MiXCR clonotype assembly, TCRdb reanalyzed the public sequencing data and kept in-frame beta chains. Merged by CDR3 protein, the rows form single entries marked with the most common genes and DNA. None of the V and J calls come from the authors' own analysis; TCRdb made them. The sample contains 300,000 to 500,000 distinct CDR3 sequences, about 16% of them found a single time. Of the sample, approximately 32% falls within the top ten clones.

This clonotype has only a few counts. Its cognate antigen has yet to be identified. No much larger clonotype is one base removed from it; base qualities were not supplied. The TCR comes from a woman aged 25 to 45 with Graves' hyperthyroidism. The sequencing input was blood. The sequence is built from TRBV20-1 and TRBJ1-5, and the D gene may be TRBD1, 5 bases matching. CDR3 reads: CSASSGSGGQPQHF. The sequence in DNA is TGCAGTGCTAGTTCAGGGTCCGGGGGTCAGCCCCAGCATTTT.